The present entry profiles one TCR beta chain with its context. Its specificity is unknown. The CDR3 length is 14 residues. Germline values: CDR1 SGHRS, CDR2 YFSETQ. The trim removed 6 bases at V and 5 bases at J, leaving 7 bases unmatched. These data belong to a study of T cell repertoires and Cas9 in healthy adults. Overall study findings and caveats: SpCas9-reactive regulatory T cells reportedly mitigated SpCas9-reactive effector T cells in vitro.

Produced via immunoSEQ multiplex PCR; TCRdb's table is partial and in-frame only. This table has about 22,000 clones, roughly nine tenths appearing once. The J gene is TRBJ1-4, the V gene TRBV5-1; 7 bases fit TRBD1. This clonotype originated in a human donor in good health. Sequencing used CD4+ effector T cells (CD127+, CD25-, CD137-, CD154-) from PBMCs; culture status not recorded. CDR3 bases: TGCGCCAGCACCGAGGGACAGTACAATGAAAAACTGTTTTTT. This codes for CASTEGQYNEKLFF.